This T cell receptor (beta chain) was identified during a study of T cells in women clearing cervical HPV infection. Overall study: No precancer developed; the control's incident HPV16 infection cleared within 12 months. Case blood drawn at lesion detection; control blood after infection cleared.

Worth noting for this clone: Its antigen is undetermined. The read terminates 3 residues ahead of where the CDR3 ends, so the germline J gene completes it.

Regarding the study as a whole: CIN3+ cases had significantly higher TCR richness than controls; evenness did not differ. Cases carried less TRBV6-7 than controls: about 0.1% versus 0.15%.

The junction had 4 bases not matched to a gene; V was cut back by 5 bases and J by 2 bases. This CDR3 contains 16 residues. Germline CDR1 is SNHLY and CDR2 is FYNNEI. Libraries were prepared by immunoSEQ multiplex PCR; TCRdb keeps only in-frame clonotypes and omits some of them. The sample's table shows over 30,000 clones. The specimen was blood buffy coat. The chain joins TRBV2 to TRBJ2-3; 13 nucleotides line up with TRBD2. The sequence came from a woman aged 18 to 69 with a cervical HPV16 infection that either progressed to CIN3+ or cleared (not recorded which). The CDR3 sequence: CASSWGLAGNTDTQYF. The sequenced part of the CDR3 DNA is TGTGCCAGCAGTTGGGGACTAGCGGGAAACACAGATACG.